What follows is one TCR beta chain and its context. These data belong to a study of blood T cell repertoires in COVID-19. Study-wide context: Italy, Spain and the United States were the sources of the convalescent and acute COVID-19 samples. Sources were T cells, B-cell-depleted T cells, or PBMCs; the material itself was cDNA or gDNA.

The CDR3 loop spans 14 amino acids. V was clipped by 2 bases and J by 5 bases; unmatched bases: 4. The germline V gene encodes CDR1 GTSNPN and CDR2 SVGIG (reference sequence). Original methodology: By means of reference gene primer amplification, nucleated cell counts were estimated. Profiled with immunoSEQ multiplex PCR; TCRdb holds only in-frame clones, not every one. That table is the source of V, J and clone size, and D and trimming were worked out from the DNA. The table has tens of thousands of clones, 80% to 90% seen once; the top ten hold 11%. Sequenced input: peripheral blood. The chain joins TRBV30 to TRBJ2-7, with 12 bases lining up with TRBD2. The TCR originated in a man between 65 and 85 years old with active or convalescent COVID-19. Here the CDR3 reads CAWSLSSGRDEQYF. The DNA of the CDR3 is TGTGCCTGGAGTTTATCTAGCGGGAGGGACGAGCAGTACTTC.